The present TCR beta chain was sequenced within a study of shared clonotypes between healthy human individuals. V was shortened by 2 bases and J by 1 base, with 14 bases between the two germline ends. CDR3 length equals 16 residues. Germline lookup yields CDR1 SGHRS and CDR2 YFSETQ. Study-level points and caveats: It was observed that roughly 5.4% of naive CD4 clonotypes were shared across a few donors.

With regard to this clone: The target antigen is unknown.

TCRdb's copy holds only in-frame clones and misses some; the assay was immunoSEQ multiplex PCR. This repertoire shows under 1,100,000 clones, roughly 80% found once; its top ten account for roughly 1.4%. Sequenced input: memory CD4+ T cells sorted from blood. Described subset: CD45RA-negative fraction. The clonotype comes from a man younger than 35 in good health. The rearrangement joins TRBV5-1 to TRBJ2-3; no firm D call. DNA of the CDR3: TGCGCCAGCAGCTTACCGGACCCCCAGCGCACAGATACGCAGTATTTT. The encoded protein is CASSLPDPQRTDTQYF.